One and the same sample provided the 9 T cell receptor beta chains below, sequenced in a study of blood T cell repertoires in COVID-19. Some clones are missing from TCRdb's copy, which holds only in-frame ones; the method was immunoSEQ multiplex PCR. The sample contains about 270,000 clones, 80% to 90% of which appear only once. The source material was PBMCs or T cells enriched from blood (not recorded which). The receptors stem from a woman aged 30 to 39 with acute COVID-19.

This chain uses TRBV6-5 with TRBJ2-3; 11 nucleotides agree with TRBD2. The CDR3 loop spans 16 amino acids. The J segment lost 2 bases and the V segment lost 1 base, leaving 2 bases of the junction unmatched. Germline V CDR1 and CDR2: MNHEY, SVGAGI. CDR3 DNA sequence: TGTGCCAGCAGTTACTTAGCGGGAGGGCCCACAGATACGCAGTATTTT. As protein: CASSYLAGGPTDTQYF.

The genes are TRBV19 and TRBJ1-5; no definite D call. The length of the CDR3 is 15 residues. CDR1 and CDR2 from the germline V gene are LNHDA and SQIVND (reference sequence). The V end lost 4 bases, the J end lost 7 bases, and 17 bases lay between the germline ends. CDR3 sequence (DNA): TGTGCCAGTAGTACCCAGTCGGGTGGCCTCCAGCCCCAGCATTTT. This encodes CASSTQSGGLQPQHF.

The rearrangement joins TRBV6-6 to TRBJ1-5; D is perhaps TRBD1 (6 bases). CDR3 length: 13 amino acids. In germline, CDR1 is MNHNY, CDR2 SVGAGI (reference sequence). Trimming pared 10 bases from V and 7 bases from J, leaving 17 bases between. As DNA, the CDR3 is TGTGCCACCAGGACAGCAGCCACACAGCCCCAGCATTTT. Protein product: CATRTAATQPQHF.

The CDR3 bases are TGTGCCAGCAGCAGGGAGGGAGACACTGAAGCTTTCTTT. Translated: CASSREGDTEAFF. The chain couples TRBV27 to TRBJ1-1, with a tentative D call TRBD1 (5 bases). The V end lost 6 bases, the J end lost 3 bases, and 11 bases lay between the germline ends. The germline gives CDR1 MNHEY, CDR2 SMNVEV (reference sequence). This CDR3 has 13 residues.

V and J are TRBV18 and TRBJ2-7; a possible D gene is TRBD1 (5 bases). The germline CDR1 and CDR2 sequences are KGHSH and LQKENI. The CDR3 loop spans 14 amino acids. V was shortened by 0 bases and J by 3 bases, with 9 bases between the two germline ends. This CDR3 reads CASSPPKGHYEQYF. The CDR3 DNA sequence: TGTGCCAGCTCACCACCGAAGGGGCACTACGAGCAGTACTTC.

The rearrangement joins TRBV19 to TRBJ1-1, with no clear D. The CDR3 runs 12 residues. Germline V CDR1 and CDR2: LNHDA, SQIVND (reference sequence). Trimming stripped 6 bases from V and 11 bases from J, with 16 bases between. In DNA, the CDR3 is TGTGCCAGTAGCCTAGGTAATCTTGGTGCTTTCTTT. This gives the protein CASSLGNLGAFF.

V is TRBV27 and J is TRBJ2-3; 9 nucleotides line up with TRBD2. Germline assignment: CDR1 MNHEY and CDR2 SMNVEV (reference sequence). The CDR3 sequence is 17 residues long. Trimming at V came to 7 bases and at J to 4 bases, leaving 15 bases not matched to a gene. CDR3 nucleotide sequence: TGTGCCAGCAAATATGTAGCGGGAGCCTATGATTCAGATACGCAGTATTTT. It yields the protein CASKYVAGAYDSDTQYF.

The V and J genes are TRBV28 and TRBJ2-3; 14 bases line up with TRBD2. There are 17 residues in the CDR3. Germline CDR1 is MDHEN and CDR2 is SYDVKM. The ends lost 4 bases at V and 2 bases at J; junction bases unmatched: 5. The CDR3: CASSSGTSGSNTDTQYF. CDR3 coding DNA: TGTGCCAGCAGTTCCGGGACTAGCGGGAGTAACACAGATACGCAGTATTTT.

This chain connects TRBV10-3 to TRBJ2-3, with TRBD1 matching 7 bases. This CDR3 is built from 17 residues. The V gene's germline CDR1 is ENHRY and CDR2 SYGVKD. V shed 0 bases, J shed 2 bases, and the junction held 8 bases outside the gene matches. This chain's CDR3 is CAISESSGQIATDTQYF. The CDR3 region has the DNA TGTGCCATCAGTGAGTCGTCGGGACAGATAGCCACAGATACGCAGTATTTT.